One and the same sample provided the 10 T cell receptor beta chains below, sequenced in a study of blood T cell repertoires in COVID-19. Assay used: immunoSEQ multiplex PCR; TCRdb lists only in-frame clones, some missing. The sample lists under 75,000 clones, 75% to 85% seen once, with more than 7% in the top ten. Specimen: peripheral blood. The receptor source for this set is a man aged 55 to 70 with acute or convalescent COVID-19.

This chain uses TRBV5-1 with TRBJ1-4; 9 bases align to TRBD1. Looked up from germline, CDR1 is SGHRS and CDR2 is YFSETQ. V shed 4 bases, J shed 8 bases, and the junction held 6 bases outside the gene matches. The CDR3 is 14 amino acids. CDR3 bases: TGCGCCAGCAGCCCGGGGACAGGGAACGAAAAACTGTTTTTT. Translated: CASSPGTGNEKLFF.

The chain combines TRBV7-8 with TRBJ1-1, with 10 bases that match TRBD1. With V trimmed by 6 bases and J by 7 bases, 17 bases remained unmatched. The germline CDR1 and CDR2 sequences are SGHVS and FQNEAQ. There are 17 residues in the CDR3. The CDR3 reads CASRPSRDRGLQIEAFF. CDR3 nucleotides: TGTGCCAGCAGACCTTCCCGGGACAGGGGACTACAGATTGAAGCTTTCTTT.

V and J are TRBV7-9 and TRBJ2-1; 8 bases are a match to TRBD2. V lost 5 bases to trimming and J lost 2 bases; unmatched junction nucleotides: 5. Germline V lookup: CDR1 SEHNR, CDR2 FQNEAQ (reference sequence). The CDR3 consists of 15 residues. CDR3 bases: TGTGCCAGCAGCCTACCGGGACTAGCCTACAATGAGCAGTTCTTC. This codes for CASSLPGLAYNEQFF.

For the CDR3, the DNA is TGTGCCAGCAGCTTAGGAGGACAAGTCTGGTCCCAGTACTTC. Protein product: CASSLGGQVWSQYF. V gene TRBV11-2 combines with J gene TRBJ2-5, with D tentatively TRBD1 (5 bases). V was clipped by 1 base and J by 9 bases, with 15 bases between them. This CDR3 has 14 amino acids. Germline-derived CDR1 and CDR2 are SGHAT and FQNNGV. Combining the CDR3 with reference TRBV11-2 and TRBJ2-5 gives the whole variable domain EAGVAQSPRYKIIEKRQSVAFWCNPISGHATLYWYQQILGQGPKLLIQFQNNGVVDDSQLPKDRFSAERLKGVDSTLKIQPAKLEDSAVYLCASSLGGQVWSQYFGPGTRLLVL.

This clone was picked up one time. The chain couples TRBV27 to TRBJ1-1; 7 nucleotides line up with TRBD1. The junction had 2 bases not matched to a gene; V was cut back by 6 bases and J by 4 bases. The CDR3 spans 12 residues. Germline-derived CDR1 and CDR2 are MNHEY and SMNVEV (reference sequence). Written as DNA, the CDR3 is TGTGCCAGCAGGACAGGGATCACTGAAGCTTTCTTT. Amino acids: CASRTGITEAFF.

The CDR3 protein is CASSERWTAQKGYTF. CDR3 nucleotide sequence: TGTGCCAGCAGTGAAAGATGGACAGCCCAGAAAGGCTACACCTTC. The chain links TRBV6-1 to TRBJ1-2; the D gene is possibly TRBD1 (6 bases). The CDR3 runs 15 residues. Per germline, CDR1 MNHNS and CDR2 SASEGT. Trimming left V 2 bases short and J 8 bases short, with 18 bases between.

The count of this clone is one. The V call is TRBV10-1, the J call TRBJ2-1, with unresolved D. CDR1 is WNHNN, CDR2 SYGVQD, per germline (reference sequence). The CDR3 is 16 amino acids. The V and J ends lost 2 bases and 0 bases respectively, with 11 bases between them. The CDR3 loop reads CASSEGRRSSYNEQFF. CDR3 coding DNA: TGCGCCAGCAGTGAGGGAAGGCGGAGCTCCTACAATGAGCAGTTCTTC.

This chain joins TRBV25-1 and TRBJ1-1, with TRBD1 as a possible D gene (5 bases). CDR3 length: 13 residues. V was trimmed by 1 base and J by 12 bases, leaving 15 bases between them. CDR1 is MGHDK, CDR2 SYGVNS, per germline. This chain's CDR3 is CASSELNRGRTFF. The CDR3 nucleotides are TGTGCCAGCAGTGAATTAAATAGGGGCCGCACTTTCTTT.

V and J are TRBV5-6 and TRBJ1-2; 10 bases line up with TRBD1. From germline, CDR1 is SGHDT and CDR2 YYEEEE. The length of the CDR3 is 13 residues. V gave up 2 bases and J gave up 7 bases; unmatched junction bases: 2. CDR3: CASSLGTGVGYTF. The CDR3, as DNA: TGTGCCAGCAGCTTAGGGACAGGGGTTGGCTACACCTTC.

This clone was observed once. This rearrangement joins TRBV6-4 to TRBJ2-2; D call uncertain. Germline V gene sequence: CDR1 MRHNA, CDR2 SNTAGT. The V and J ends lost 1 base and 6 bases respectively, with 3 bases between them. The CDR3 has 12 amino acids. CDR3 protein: CASSDYSGELFF. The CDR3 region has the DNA TGTGCCAGCAGTGACTACTCCGGGGAGCTGTTTTTT.